These T cell receptor beta chains were read from a single sample in a study of human T cells and chemical hapten exposure. TCRdb re-analysed the RACE reads in MiXCR, keeping a single row per CDR3 protein. The sample holds 380,000 or so distinct CDR3 sequences, approximately 4.4% seen once. This specimen was whole blood, taken in connection with sensitization to the hapten diphenylcyclopropenone (DPC). The receptors were sampled from a woman aged 50 to 65 with alopecia areata. Some clones in this sample may be carry-over from other donors' samples. Each CDR3 is given with its conserved first and last residue. D genes are given only for firm matches. The size entry is marked missing in some rows and otherwise reads once, few, many or a size class.

TRBJ1-1 few TRBV2 NA CASNSEYTEAFF TGTGCCAGCAACAGTGAATACACTGAAGCTTTCTTT
TRBJ1-2 NA TRBV29-1 NA CSVEEQPGGRYYGYTF TGCAGCGTTGAAGAACAACCGGGGGGCAGATACTATGGCTACACCTTC
TRBJ2-3 many TRBV5-1 TRBD2 CASSLAAGGGADTQYF TGCGCCAGCAGCTTGGCCGCGGGAGGTGGGGCAGATACGCAGTATTTT
TRBJ1-1 NA TRBV16 NA CASGRSGGGTEAFF TGTGCCAGCGGTAGGTCCGGGGGAGGGACTGAAGCTTTCTTT
TRBJ1-5 NA TRBV27 NA CASSLGGFSQPQHF TGTGCCAGCAGTCTTGGGGGGTTCAGCCAGCCCCAGCATTTT
TRBJ1-5 NA TRBV12-3/TRBV12-4 NA CASSPDEVSNQPQHF TGTGCCAGCAGTCCCGACGAGGTTAGCAATCAGCCCCAGCATTTT
TRBJ2-2 few TRBV28 TRBD1 CASTVPGQGLGGELFF TGTGCCAGCACCGTCCCGGGACAGGGATTGGGCGGGGAGCTGTTTTTT
TRBJ2-7 NA TRBV4-1 TRBD1 CASSHRDRGTYEQYF TGCGCCAGCAGCCACCGGGACAGGGGCACCTACGAGCAGTACTTC
TRBJ2-1 many TRBV7-2 TRBD2 CASSLNKRERNEQFF TGTGCCAGCAGCTTAAATAAGCGGGAGCGCAATGAGCAGTTCTTC
TRBJ1-1 few TRBV12-3/TRBV12-4 NA CASSLTGDWNTEAFF TGTGCCAGCAGTTTAACGGGGGATTGGAACACTGAAGCTTTCTTT
TRBJ1-6 many TRBV4-3 NA CASSQIQGSGSPLHF TGCGCCAGCAGCCAAATACAGGGTTCAGGTTCACCCCTCCACTTT
TRBJ2-1 many TRBV6-1 TRBD2 CASSEWTSGDGEQFF TGTGCCAGCAGTGAATGGACTAGCGGGGACGGTGAGCAGTTCTTC
TRBJ1-5 many TRBV20-1 NA CSARFQNRHQPQHF TGCAGTGCTAGATTTCAAAACAGGCATCAGCCCCAGCATTTT
TRBJ2-7 few TRBV29-1 NA CSVSTGRYEQYF TGCAGCGTTTCCACTGGAAGGTACGAGCAGTACTTC
TRBJ1-6 many TRBV6-2/TRBV6-3 TRBD1 CASRREQGYNSPLHF TGTGCCAGCAGACGTGAACAGGGGTATAATTCACCCCTCCACTTT
TRBJ1-1 NA TRBV29-1 NA CSARRKGEGANTEAFF TGCAGCGCCAGGAGAAAGGGCGAAGGGGCAAACACTGAAGCTTTCTTT
TRBJ2-7 many TRBV20-1 NA CSAPSGSGTYEQYF TGCAGTGCCCCAAGTGGTAGCGGAACCTACGAGCAGTACTTC
TRBJ2-1 few TRBV2 NA CASSVETTTAEQFF TGTGCCAGCAGTGTCGAGACTACTACGGCTGAGCAGTTCTTC
TRBJ2-3 many TRBV20-1 TRBD2 CSAPLIAGRFTDTQYF TGCAGTGCTCCTTTGATAGCGGGGCGATTCACAGATACGCAGTATTTT
TRBJ2-1 NA TRBV6-8 NA CASRAGGVGIYNEQFF TGTGCCAGCAGGGCAGGAGGGGTCGGTATATACAATGAGCAGTTCTTC
TRBJ2-7 few TRBV5-1 NA CASSGASSYEQYF TGCGCCAGCAGCGGGGCGAGCTCCTACGAGCAGTACTTC
TRBJ2-1 many TRBV18 TRBD2 CASSPGATSGNGNEQFF TGTGCCAGCTCACCCGGGGCGACTAGCGGGAATGGCAATGAGCAGTTCTTC
TRBJ2-1 NA TRBV11-2 NA CASSPFRDVYNELFF TGTGCCAGCAGCCCCTTTCGGGACGTCTACAATGAGCTGTTCTTC
TRBJ1-1 few TRBV6-2/TRBV6-3 TRBD1 CASSYAGTGSTEAFF TGTGCCAGCAGTTACGCCGGGACAGGGAGCACTGAAGCTTTCTTT
TRBJ2-1 NA TRBV5-1 NA CASSLGGSISYNEQFF TGCGCCAGCAGCTTGGGAGGCTCGATCTCCTACAATGAGCAGTTCTTC
TRBJ2-7 many TRBV6-1 TRBD1 CASRLSDRGMSYEQYF TGTGCCAGCCGCCTATCGGACAGGGGGATGTCCTACGAGCAGTACTTC
TRBJ2-5 many TRBV2 NA CASLQAETQYF TGTGCCAGTCTGCAGGCAGAGACCCAGTACTTC
TRBJ2-7 few TRBV24-1 NA CATSGSSPYEQYF TGTGCCACCAGTGGCAGTAGCCCCTACGAGCAGTACTTC
TRBJ1-1 NA TRBV11-2 NA CASSSHSDGNTEAFF TGTGCCAGCAGCTCCCACTCAGATGGGAACACTGAAGCTTTCTTT
TRBJ2-4 NA TRBV20-1 TRBD1 CSAQQGQVLDIQYF TGCAGTGCTCAGCAGGGACAGGTCTTAGACATTCAGTACTTC
TRBJ1-4 NA TRBV7-6 NA CASSVDTPPNEKLFF TGTGCCAGCAGCGTCGACACTCCTCCTAATGAAAAACTGTTTTTT
TRBJ1-3 many TRBV7-9 NA CASSLQGSSGNTIYF TGTGCCAGCAGCTTGCAGGGGTCCTCTGGAAACACCATATATTTT
TRBJ2-3 few TRBV12-3/TRBV12-4 TRBD1 CASSPGQGATTDTQYF TGTGCCAGCAGTCCGGGACAGGGGGCCACCACAGATACGCAGTATTTT
TRBJ2-5 many TRBV9 TRBD2 CASSGRYQETQYF TGTGCCAGTAGCGGGAGGTACCAAGAGACCCAGTACTTC
TRBJ2-5 many TRBV28 NA CASSPPRTRRHRETQYF TGTGCCAGCAGTCCGCCCCGGACCCGGCGACATCGAGAGACCCAGTACTTC
TRBJ2-3 many TRBV6-2/TRBV6-3 NA CASSPNKGGKPDTQYF TGTGCCAGCAGCCCCAACAAAGGGGGAAAACCAGATACGCAGTATTTT
TRBJ2-1 many TRBV24-1 NA CATALGPSSYNEQFF TGTGCCACCGCCTTGGGACCCAGCTCCTACAATGAGCAGTTCTTC
TRBJ2-5 many TRBV27 NA CASSWGGTPVETQYF TGTGCCAGCAGTTGGGGCGGGACTCCTGTGGAGACCCAGTACTTC
TRBJ2-6 many TRBV7-8 NA CASSLGREPSAGANVLTF TGTGCCAGCAGCTTAGGGAGGGAACCGAGCGCCGGGGCCAACGTCCTGACTTTC
TRBJ1-1 many TRBV5-4 TRBD1 CASSWGAGTANTEAFF TGTGCCAGCAGCTGGGGGGCCGGGACAGCTAACACTGAAGCTTTCTTT
TRBJ2-4 NA TRBV6-5 TRBD2 CASRSASGINIQYF TGTGCCAGCCGTTCGGCTAGCGGGATAAACATTCAGTACTTC
TRBJ2-1 many TRBV5-6 TRBD2 CASSPLGLAGGYEQFF TGTGCCAGCAGCCCGCTGGGACTAGCCGGAGGGTATGAGCAGTTCTTC
TRBJ1-4 NA TRBV4-3 NA CASSQGNGPNEKLFF TGCGCCAGCAGCCAAGGGAACGGACCGAATGAAAAACTGTTTTTT
TRBJ1-3 few TRBV7-6 NA CASSLALGTGNTIYF TGTGCCAGCAGCTTAGCATTGGGGACTGGAAACACCATATATTTT
TRBJ2-3 many TRBV29-1 NA CSVGTKGTDTQYF TGCAGCGTGGGGACGAAAGGCACAGATACGCAGTATTTT
TRBJ2-2 few TRBV19 TRBD1 CASRTDRASGELFF TGTGCCAGTAGGACAGACAGGGCCAGTGGGGAGCTGTTTTTT
TRBJ1-4 NA TRBV4-1 NA CASSGDYRFNEKLFF TGCGCCAGCAGCGGGGATTACAGATTTAATGAAAAACTGTTTTTT
TRBJ2-5 few TRBV3-1 NA CASAPDSQETQYF TGTGCCAGCGCTCCGGACTCGCAAGAGACCCAGTACTTC
TRBJ1-1 many TRBV5-1 NA CASSSQGGETEAFF TGCGCCAGCAGCTCACAGGGAGGAGAGACTGAAGCTTTCTTT
TRBJ2-7 NA TRBV28 TRBD1 CASSFPGTGDGEQYF TGTGCCAGCAGTTTCCCCGGGACAGGGGACGGCGAGCAGTACTTC
TRBJ1-6 NA TRBV6-5 NA CASSYVPSAPLHF TGTGCCAGCAGTTACGTCCCGTCGGCACCCCTCCACTTT
TRBJ2-7 few TRBV5-6 NA CASSQPRDTITGEQYF TGTGCCAGCAGCCAGCCCCGGGACACAATTACCGGCGAGCAGTACTTC
TRBJ1-1 NA TRBV18 TRBD1 CASSLTSGGRGTEAFF TGTGCCAGCTCACTTACATCAGGGGGCAGGGGCACTGAAGCTTTCTTT
TRBJ1-6 many TRBV5-1 NA CASSPGRMNSPLHF TGCGCCAGCAGCCCGGGACGAATGAATTCACCCCTCCACTTT